The rows below give T cell receptor beta chains drawn from one sample of a study of shared clonotypes between healthy human individuals. Generated by immunoSEQ multiplex PCR, the TCRdb table keeps only in-frame clones and is missing some. The table has roughly 2.1 million clones, roughly 91% seen once. Sequences were obtained from naive CD8+ T cells from PBMCs. The receptors derive from a young man in good health. Some clones in this sample may be carry-over from other donors' samples. Both conserved end residues are part of each CDR3. D genes are given only for firm matches. Size values are once, few and many counts, or a class for expanded clones, and some rows have none.

TRBJ2-7,.,TRBV27,.,CASSSVDGSTKQYF,TGTGCCAGCAGTTCTGTGGACGGATCTACGAAGCAGTACTTC
TRBJ2-7,TRBD2,TRBV4-1,.,CASSQQSRTSGNEQYF,TGCGCCAGCAGCCAACAATCACGGACTAGCGGGAACGAGCAGTACTTC
TRBJ2-1,.,TRBV19,.,CASSGEQGSISSYNEQFF,TGTGCCAGTAGTGGGGAACAGGGCTCTATCAGCTCCTACAATGAGCAGTTCTTC
TRBJ1-3,.,TRBV2,.,CASGRPQISGNTIYF,TGTGCCAGCGGACGGCCCCAGATCTCTGGAAACACCATATATTTT
TRBJ2-1,TRBD2,TRBV4-1,.,CASSQEGPPPGGVFASEQFF,TGCGCCAGCAGCCAAGAGGGCCCGCCACCGGGAGGAGTTTTCGCGAGTGAGCAGTTCTTC
TRBJ2-1,.,TRBV7-9,.,CASSFPENDEQFF,TGTGCCAGCAGCTTCCCTGAGAACGATGAGCAGTTCTTC
TRBJ2-1,.,TRBV27,.,CASSLYIGLPDSYNEQFF,TGTGCCAGCAGTTTATATATTGGGCTACCTGACTCCTACAATGAGCAGTTCTTC
TRBJ2-1,TRBD2,TRBV12-5,.,CASGSTTSGRLYNEQFF,TGTGCTAGTGGTTCCACGACTAGCGGGAGGCTTTACAATGAGCAGTTCTTC
TRBJ2-7,.,TRBV11-2,.,CASSLEVRTYEQYF,TGTGCCAGCAGCTTAGAGGTCAGAACCTACGAGCAGTACTTC
TRBJ1-1,.,TRBV5-6,.,CASRLGSLGNVEAFF,TGTGCCAGCAGACTCGGATCGCTCGGGAACGTGGAAGCTTTCTTT
TRBJ2-2,.,TRBV27,.,CASSNTGTKNTGELFF,TGTGCCAGCAGTAACACCGGGACAAAAAACACCGGGGAGCTGTTTTTT
TRBJ2-7,TRBD2,TRBV7-9,.,CASSAPGTSGYEQYF,TGTGCCAGCAGCGCTCCAGGGACTAGCGGTTACGAGCAGTACTTC
TRBJ2-3,TRBD2,TRBV15,.,CATSMGTSGNTDTQYF,TGTGCCACCAGCATGGGTACTAGCGGGAACACAGATACGCAGTATTTT
TRBJ2-1,.,TRBV6-5,.,CASSYSSSSSYNEQFF,TGTGCCAGCAGTTACTCTTCATCGAGCTCCTACAATGAGCAGTTCTTC
TRBJ2-2,TRBD1,TRBV7-9,.,CASSRQGNTGELFF,TGTGCCAGCAGTAGACAGGGGAATACCGGGGAGCTGTTTTTT
TRBJ2-7,TRBD1,TRBV10-3,.,CAISESDRVAPYEQYF,TGTGCCATCAGTGAGTCAGACAGGGTTGCGCCCTACGAGCAGTACTTC
TRBJ2-1,.,TRBV7-9,.,CASSPGPSYNEQFF,TGTGCCAGCAGCCCCGGACCAAGCTACAATGAGCAGTTCTTC
TRBJ2-7,.,TRBV6-5,.,CASTSAAGTSYF,TGTGCCAGCACCTCAGCCGCCGGGACGTCTTACTTC
TRBJ2-7,.,TRBV27,once,CASRVDVSYEQYF,TGTGCCAGCAGGGTTGATGTGTCTTACGAGCAGTACTTC
TRBJ2-3,TRBD2,TRBV11-2,.,CASREGLAGLRDTQYF,TGTGCCAGCCGGGAGGGACTAGCGGGATTGAGAGATACGCAGTATTTT
TRBJ1-1,TRBD1,TRBV9,.,CASSPPKGANTEAFF,TGTGCCAGCAGTCCACCGAAGGGGGCTAACACTGAAGCTTTCTTT
TRBJ2-1,.,TRBV5-4,.,CASSPGRGEQFF,TGTGCCAGCAGCCCGGGACGTGGGGAGCAGTTCTTC
TRBJ2-1,TRBD2,TRBV27,.,CASSLSREGPFGNEQFF,TGTGCCAGCAGTTTATCACGGGAGGGCCCTTTCGGCAATGAGCAGTTCTTC
TRBJ1-1,.,TRBV18,few,CASSGGSEAFF,TGTGCCAGCTCCGGGGGGAGTGAAGCTTTCTTT
TRBJ1-3,.,TRBV15,.,CATSRDIGFYDSGNTIYF,TGTGCCACCAGCAGAGATATAGGATTTTACGACTCTGGAAACACCATATATTTT
TRBJ2-1,.,TRBV19,.,CASSIVSGYSYNEQFF,TGTGCCAGTAGTATAGTTAGCGGTTACTCCTACAATGAGCAGTTCTTC